This passage covers 6 T cell receptor beta chains from one sample sequenced in a study of shared clonotypes between healthy human individuals. Clones were sequenced by immunoSEQ multiplex PCR, and TCRdb holds only the in-frame ones, with some missing. This sample has more than 2,000,000 clones; approximately 90% occur once, and the top ten carry under 0.15%. The material sequenced was naive CD4+ T cells sorted from blood. The subset: CD45RA+ positively selected. These TCRs come from a man aged 18 to 35 in good health.

This chain joins TRBV10-3 and TRBJ2-1; D is uncertain. CDR3 length equals 13 residues. Trimming took off 4 bases at V and 8 bases at J, with 12 bases between the two ends. CDR1 and CDR2 from the germline V gene are ENHRY and SYGVKD. The CDR3 coding sequence is TGTGCCATCAGTGTGTCCACACGCCATGAGCAGTTCTTC. This encodes CAISVSTRHEQFF.

The rearrangement joins TRBV19 to TRBJ1-2; D might be TRBD1 (5 bases). The ends were cut back, 11 bases at V and 2 bases at J, with 9 bases in the middle. Looked up from germline, CDR1 is LNHDA and CDR2 is SQIVND (reference sequence). The CDR3 spans 11 residues. The chain's CDR3 is CASRENYGYTF. CDR3 nucleotide sequence: TGTGCCTCCAGGGAGAACTATGGCTACACCTTC.

V usage is TRBV19 and J usage is TRBJ2-7; 11 nucleotides agree with TRBD1. Unmatched junction bases numbered 11, after V lost 7 bases and J lost 3 bases. Germline assignment: CDR1 LNHDA and CDR2 SQIVND (reference sequence). There are 16 residues in the CDR3. CDR3 sequence reads: CASTQARTGGDYEQYF. CDR3 nucleotides: TGTGCCAGTACCCAGGCGCGGACAGGGGGCGACTACGAGCAGTACTTC.

The chain uses TRBV6-5 and TRBJ2-7, with 13 bases aligning to TRBD2. This CDR3 is 16 amino acids long. Germline-derived CDR1 and CDR2 are MNHEY and SVGAGI. Trimming removed 4 bases from V and 3 bases from J; junction bases left unmatched: 6. The CDR3 spells CASSSWRTSGSYEQYF. The CDR3 coding sequence is TGTGCCAGCAGTTCCTGGAGGACTAGCGGGAGCTACGAGCAGTACTTC.

The chain combines TRBV30 with TRBJ1-4; 7 bases agree with TRBD1. V was pared by 4 bases and J by 7 bases, with 6 bases of the junction left unmatched. CDR1 is GTSNPN, CDR2 SVGIG, per germline (reference sequence). The CDR3 is made up of 13 amino acids. CDR3 coding DNA: TGTGCCTGGAAAGGACAGGAAACTGAAAAACTGTTTTTT. This encodes CAWKGQETEKLFF.

This clone showed up just once. This chain links TRBV18 with TRBJ2-7, with D perhaps matching TRBD1 or TRBD2 (5 bases each). Trimming took off 0 bases at V and 6 bases at J, with 9 bases between the two ends. Germline CDR1 and CDR2: KGHSH and LQKENI. The CDR3 length is 13 residues. The CDR3 loop is CASSPPGPGEQYF. CDR3 coding DNA: TGTGCCAGCTCACCACCGGGACCGGGCGAGCAGTACTTC.